These 27 T cell receptor beta chains share one sample of origin, sequenced in a study of blood T cell repertoires in COVID-19 (dated by TCRdb to the early 2020s). The library was built by means of the immunoSEQ multiplex PCR assay. Imported from immuneACCESS, the table was reduced by TCRdb to in-frame sequences with V and J called. These copies leave out some clones; in studies compared against another copy, an unresolved V gene accounts for under half, and the cause of the remainder is not known. This sample comprises about 190,000 clones, roughly four fifths of them detected only once. The ten biggest clones cover roughly 14% of the sample. Sequences were obtained from peripheral blood. The receptors stem from a man aged 30 to 45 with active or convalescent COVID-19.

The chain couples TRBV13 to TRBJ2-3; TRBD2 aligns across 9 bases. Germline V lookup: CDR1 PRHDT, CDR2 FYEKMQ (reference sequence). The CDR3 has 15 amino acids. J was trimmed by 5 bases and V by 6 bases; bases with no gene match: 9. CDR3 loop: CASRTSGHGIDTQYF. For the CDR3, the DNA is TGTGCCAGCAGGACTAGCGGACACGGAATAGATACGCAGTATTTT.

J is TRBJ2-7 and V is TRBV18; D may be TRBD1 (5 bases). There are 14 residues in the CDR3. V lost 5 bases and J 5 bases, leaving 16 bases between the germline ends. Germline V gene sequence: CDR1 KGHSH, CDR2 LQKENI. Written as DNA, the CDR3 is TGTGCCAGCTCATCGATCAGGGCTTCGGACGAGCAGTACTTC. Protein sequence: CASSSIRASDEQYF.

The chain recombines TRBV6-1 with TRBJ2-5, with D perhaps TRBD2 (5 bases). Germline V gene lookup returns CDR1 MNHNS and CDR2 SASEGT. Trimming took off 2 bases at V and 3 bases at J, with 13 bases between the two ends. There are 15 residues in the CDR3. The CDR3 DNA reads TGTGCCAGCAGTGAACATCGCGTGGGAGAAGAGACCCAGTACTTC. It yields the protein CASSEHRVGEETQYF.

This chain uses TRBV2 with TRBJ1-4; TRBD1 aligns across 8 bases. Trimming at V came to 3 bases and at J to 8 bases, leaving 8 bases not matched to a gene. Per the germline V gene, CDR1 is SNHLY and CDR2 is FYNNEI. The CDR3 sequence is 15 residues long. The DNA of the CDR3 is TGTGCCAGCAGTGATAGAGGACAGGGAACGGAAAAACTGTTTTTT. Protein: CASSDRGQGTEKLFF.

The chain combines TRBV6-4 with TRBJ2-2, with TRBD1 matching 7 bases. Trimming took 6 bases from V and 4 from J; bases not matched to a gene: 8. The CDR3 extends over 15 amino acids. CDR1 is MRHNA and CDR2 is SNTAGT in the germline V gene. The CDR3 DNA follows: TGTGCCAGCAGACTCGAGGGGGCGGGCACCGGGGAGCTGTTTTTT. Its protein product is CASRLEGAGTGELFF.

The genes are TRBV7-2 and TRBJ1-6; possibly TRBD1 for D (6 bases). Germline CDR1 SGHTA, CDR2 FQGNSA. The CDR3 loop spans 15 amino acids. V dropped 1 base and J dropped 10 bases, with 14 bases sitting between them. The CDR3 DNA reads TGTGCCAGCAGCTTAGTGAGGGGAAGGGGGTCACCCCTCCACTTT. It encodes CASSLVRGRGSPLHF.

This chain links TRBV5-6 with TRBJ1-1; TRBD1 agrees at 12 bases. CDR3 length: 18 amino acids. CDR1 is SGHDT, CDR2 YYEEEE, per germline. With 4 bases clipped from V and 3 bases from J, the junction kept 13 bases outside the gene matches. The CDR3, as DNA: TGTGCCAGCAGCCCCACGTCCGGGACAGGGGGCATACACACTGAAGCTTTCTTT. Its protein product is CASSPTSGTGGIHTEAFF.

This chain links TRBV28 with TRBJ2-5, with TRBD1 as a possible D gene (7 bases). The length of the CDR3 is 15 residues. The germline CDR1 and CDR2 sequences are MDHEN and SYDVKM. V was pared by 3 bases and J by 1 base, with 12 bases between. The CDR3: CASSFGRGVQETQYF. Here the CDR3 DNA reads TGTGCCAGCAGTTTCGGCAGGGGGGTCCAAGAGACCCAGTACTTC. Filled out from reference TRBV28 and TRBJ2-5, the complete variable domain reads DVKVTQSSRYLVKRTGEKVFLECVQDMDHENMFWYRQDPGLGLRLIYFSYDVKMKEKGDIPEGYSVSREKKERFSLILESASTNQTSMYLCASSFGRGVQETQYFGPGTRLLVL.

This clone was observed once. This rearrangement joins TRBV4-1 to TRBJ1-4, with 11 positions matching TRBD1. Per the germline V gene, CDR1 is MGHRA and CDR2 is YSYEKL. The CDR3 has 16 residues. The V and J ends lost 0 bases and 7 bases, in that order; junction bases with no gene match: 4. The CDR3 loop reads CASSQDPGTGGEKLFF. CDR3 nucleotide sequence: TGCGCCAGCAGCCAAGATCCGGGGACAGGGGGTGAAAAACTGTTTTTT.

The CDR3: CASSLGTGRNQPQHF. The CDR3 nucleotides read TGTGCCAGCAGTTTAGGGACAGGGAGGAATCAGCCCCAGCATTTT. The rearrangement joins TRBV27 to TRBJ1-5; 9 bases match TRBD1. Germline CDR1 and CDR2: MNHEY and SMNVEV (reference sequence). V dropped 2 bases and J dropped 4; count of bases not matched to a gene: 3. CDR3 length: 15 amino acids.

V gene TRBV19 combines with J gene TRBJ2-7, with D hard to call. Germline loops: CDR1 LNHDA, CDR2 SQIVND (reference sequence). The V and J ends lost 2 bases and 1 base respectively, with 12 bases between them. The CDR3 length is 15 residues. The CDR3 region has the DNA TGTGCCAGTAGTATACGGTCCGGTTATTCCTACGAGCAGTACGTC. As protein: CASSIRSGYSYEQYV.

This chain uses TRBV5-1 with TRBJ2-1, with TRBD2 matching over 13 bases. The length of the CDR3 is 15 residues. Germline values: CDR1 SGHRS, CDR2 YFSETQ. Losses at the gene ends were 4 bases for V and 7 bases for J; bases not matched to a gene: 5. The CDR3 sequence: CASSLGLAGSNEQFF. The CDR3 bases are TGCGCCAGCAGCCTGGGACTAGCGGGGTCGAATGAGCAGTTCTTC.

The chain combines TRBV19 with TRBJ1-3; D unresolved. Germline V lookup: CDR1 LNHDA, CDR2 SQIVND (reference sequence). This CDR3 spans 14 amino acids. Trimming left V 0 bases short and J 10 bases short, with 13 bases between. The CDR3 loop is CASSIDRDGRTIYF. CDR3 DNA sequence: TGTGCCAGTAGTATAGATCGAGACGGCAGGACCATATATTTT.

The chain joins TRBV6-5 to TRBJ2-1; possibly TRBD1 for D (7 bases). Deletions cut 10 bases from V and 8 bases from J, with 18 bases between. From germline, CDR1 is MNHEY and CDR2 SVGAGI. This CDR3 is 13 amino acids long. The CDR3 loop reads CAIRAGGTDEQFF. The DNA of the CDR3 is TGTGCCATCCGGGCAGGGGGGACAGATGAGCAGTTCTTC.

V usage is TRBV5-1 and J usage is TRBJ2-1; a possible D gene is TRBD2 (6 bases). Looked up from germline, CDR1 is SGHRS and CDR2 is YFSETQ. This CDR3 spans 11 amino acids. V dropped 4 bases and J dropped 7 bases, with 6 bases sitting between them. The CDR3 DNA reads TGCGCCAGCAGCGGGGGGAATGAGCAGTTCTTC. Translated: CASSGGNEQFF.

The CDR3 protein is CASSRGQGAYNEQFF. Here the CDR3 DNA reads TGTGCCAGCAGTCGCGGACAGGGGGCTTACAATGAGCAGTTCTTC. This chain connects TRBV9 to TRBJ2-1; 11 bases line up with TRBD1. CDR1 SGDLS and CDR2 YYNGEE come from the germline V gene. CDR3 length equals 15 residues. J gave up 4 bases and V 5 bases, and 5 bases lay outside the gene matches.

The rearrangement uses TRBV28 and TRBJ2-2; 10 nucleotides agree with TRBD2. CDR3 length equals 16 residues. J lost 1 base, V lost 5 bases, and 4 bases had no gene match. From germline, CDR1 is MDHEN and CDR2 SYDVKM. The CDR3 here is CASSETSGVNTGELFF. Written as DNA, the CDR3 is TGTGCCAGCAGTGAAACTAGCGGGGTGAACACCGGGGAGCTGTTTTTT.

This chain joins TRBV11-3 and TRBJ2-5; 8 bases are a match to TRBD2. CDR1 is SGHNT and CDR2 is YENEEA in the germline V gene. This CDR3 region has 16 residues. The V gene end was trimmed by 5 bases and the J gene end by 4 bases; junction bases not matched to a gene: 12. CDR3 bases: TGTGCCAGCAGCCCCCGGGGGAGCGGGAGTGTAGAGACCCAGTACTTC. Residues: CASSPRGSGSVETQYF.

The chain recombines TRBV19 with TRBJ2-5; tentative D call: TRBD2 (6 bases). The CDR3 is 17 amino acids. CDR1 and CDR2 (germline): LNHDA, SQIVND (reference sequence). Trimming left V 4 bases short and J 5 bases short, with 23 bases between. The CDR3 here is CASSTGASLVGTETQYF. For the CDR3, the DNA is TGTGCCAGTAGTACCGGAGCTAGTTTAGTAGGGACTGAGACCCAGTACTTC. Based on the CDR3 plus reference TRBV19 and TRBJ2-5, the full variable domain is DGGITQSPKYLFRKEGQNVTLSCEQNLNHDAMYWYRQDPGQGLRLIYYSQIVNDFQKGDIAEGYSVSREKKESFPLTVTSAQKNPTAFYLCASSTGASLVGTETQYFGPGTRLLVL.

The DNA of the CDR3 is TGTGCCAGCAGCTTACAGCGAGGTCCCCTTGCCGAGCAGTACTTC. It encodes CASSLQRGPLAEQYF. The chain recombines TRBV7-2 with TRBJ2-7; no firm D call. This CDR3 is 15 amino acids long. Germline values: CDR1 SGHTA, CDR2 FQGNSA. Trimming left V 2 bases short and J 6 bases short, with 17 bases between.

The gene calls are TRBV10-2 and TRBJ2-7, with a weak D call TRBD2 (7 bases). Trimming took 2 bases from V and 2 from J, leaving 19 bases between them. The CDR3 is 17 amino acids. Germline V gives CDR1 WSHSY, CDR2 SAAADI. CDR3 loop: CASSERGGGTKPYEQYF. The CDR3 DNA reads as TGCGCCAGCAGTGAGAGGGGGGGCGGGACAAAGCCCTACGAGCAGTACTTC.

The chain combines TRBV19 with TRBJ2-3; TRBD1 matches at 10 bases. The CDR3 has 15 residues. Germline V gene lookup returns CDR1 LNHDA and CDR2 SQIVND (reference sequence). Unmatched junction bases numbered 2, after V lost 4 bases and J lost 1 base. The CDR3, as DNA: TGTGCCAGTAGTAGAGGGACAGGGGGCACAGATACGCAGTATTTT. Translation: CASSRGTGGTDTQYF.

The V call is TRBV27, the J call TRBJ1-2, with 7 positions matching TRBD1. The J segment lost 8 bases and the V segment lost 3 bases, leaving 6 bases of the junction unmatched. The CDR3 is 13 residues long. Germline CDR1 is MNHEY and CDR2 is SMNVEV (reference sequence). The CDR3 region is CASSLGRGSGYTF. CDR3 nucleotides: TGTGCCAGCAGTTTGGGCAGGGGGAGCGGCTACACCTTC.

This clone was observed a few times. This chain links TRBV15 with TRBJ2-5; 7 positions agree with TRBD1. This CDR3 comprises 13 residues. Germline values: CDR1 LNHNV, CDR2 YYDKDF (reference sequence). V was pared by 3 bases and J by 5 bases, with 3 bases of the junction left unmatched. CDR3: CATSRDRKETQYF. The CDR3 region has the DNA TGTGCCACCAGCAGGGACAGGAAGGAGACCCAGTACTTC.

The V gene is TRBV7-6, the J gene TRBJ1-5; D possibly corresponds to TRBD1 (5 bases). Deletions cut 5 bases from V and 2 bases from J, with 16 bases between. Looked up from germline, CDR1 is SGHVS and CDR2 is FNYEAQ. There are 16 residues in the CDR3. The CDR3, as DNA: TGTGCCAGCAGCCAGGGACCGCCGGGAGGCAATCAGCCCCAGCATTTT. Translated: CASSQGPPGGNQPQHF.

The V and J genes are TRBV18 and TRBJ1-5; D is unresolved. CDR3 size: 14 residues. Trimming took 4 bases from V and 2 from J, leaving 9 bases between them. Germline V gene sequence: CDR1 KGHSH, CDR2 LQKENI. For the CDR3, the DNA is TGTGCCAGCTCACTTGACTCGGGCAATCAGCCCCAGCATTTT. Translated: CASSLDSGNQPQHF.

The chain couples TRBV6-5 to TRBJ2-1; D may be TRBD1 (6 bases). Trimming took off 10 bases at V and 9 bases at J, with 25 bases between the two ends. Germline V lookup: CDR1 MNHEY, CDR2 SVGAGI. This CDR3 spans 15 amino acids. For the CDR3, the DNA is TGTGCCACCCGCCCCCGACCGACAGGTCTCGCTGAGCAGTTCTTC. Amino acids: CATRPRPTGLAEQFF.